This T cell receptor (beta chain) was found in a study of blood T cell repertoires in COVID-19. This clone was seen once. Germline values: CDR1 LNHDA, CDR2 SQIVND (reference sequence). This CDR3 comprises 15 residues. V lost 0 bases and J lost 5; bases outside the gene matches: 6. Data came from immunoSEQ multiplex PCR; TCRdb stores just in-frame clones and leaves some out. The repertoire holds about 100,000 clones, with about 88% as singletons. This sequence originates from a human donor in a cohort sampled during active COVID-19. The specimen was peripheral blood. The rearrangement links TRBV19 to TRBJ1-1; 7 nucleotides line up with TRBD1. CDR3 nucleotide sequence: TGTGCCAGTAGTATAGATGCAGGGGGAAGGACTGAAGCTTTCTTT. Translated, it gives CASSIDAGGRTEAFF.